Sequencing of this T cell receptor (beta chain) was carried out in a study of cytomegalovirus exposure and HLA in healthy donors. Regarding the study as a whole: Reports showed the classifier diagnosing cytomegalovirus status with high specificity and sensitivity.

This clone has at least ten counts. Its antigen remains unidentified. The PCR had 60 Vbeta and 13 Jbeta primers. Libraries were prepared by immunoSEQ multiplex PCR; TCRdb keeps only in-frame clonotypes and omits some of them. The sample lists some 120,000 clones, over 6.5% occurring once. The CDR3 covers 15 residues. The ends lost 1 base at V and 4 bases at J; junction bases unmatched: 3. The germline V gene encodes CDR1 SGHTA and CDR2 FQGTGA. The sequenced sample was PBMCs. The gene calls are TRBV7-3 and TRBJ2-3, with 9 bases identical to TRBD2. The TCR sequence derives from a woman aged 40 to 50 in good health and CMV-seropositive. The CDR3 sequence is CASSLSGGAADTQYF. The CDR3 bases are TGTGCCAGCAGCTTAAGCGGGGGGGCTGCAGATACGCAGTATTTT.